This TCR beta chain was sequenced in a study of blood T cell repertoires in COVID-19. Across the study: Samples taken during acute and convalescent COVID-19 were collected in the United States, Italy and Spain. Nucleic acid was either cDNA or gDNA, and it came from T cells, B-cell-depleted T cells, or PBMCs.

Participant age was roughly 18 to 95 years, and participants resided in 25 or so US areas. Germline CDR1 reads SGHAT; CDR2 reads FQNNGV. Trimming took off 6 bases at V and 2 bases at J, with 11 bases between the two ends. The CDR3 runs 13 residues. Clones were read by immunoSEQ multiplex PCR, and TCRdb kept only the in-frame ones, dropping some. The sample has some 320,000 clones; around 86% are singletons. The chain links TRBV11-2 to TRBJ2-7; a possible D gene is TRBD1 (5 bases). This receptor was taken from a man aged 55 to 70 who had recovered from COVID-19. Sequencing input: PBMCs or T cells enriched from blood (not recorded which). CDR3 sequence (DNA): TGTGCCAGCAGTCAAGGACATGCCTACGAGCAGTACTTC. This gives the protein CASSQGHAYEQYF. Using reference TRBV11-2 and TRBJ2-7 for the parts outside the CDR3, the full variable domain is EAGVAQSPRYKIIEKRQSVAFWCNPISGHATLYWYQQILGQGPKLLIQFQNNGVVDDSQLPKDRFSAERLKGVDSTLKIQPAKLEDSAVYLCASSQGHAYEQYFGPGTRLTVT.